The 29 T cell receptor beta chains reported below all come from one sample, sequenced in a study of T cells after somatic rescue of genetic block. TCRdb's copy holds only in-frame clones and misses some; the assay was immunoSEQ multiplex PCR. The sample contains about 67,000 clones, roughly 94% of which appear only once. Input material: peripheral blood mononuclear cells (PBMCs). These receptors all come from a man aged 35 to 55.

This chain uses TRBV6-1 with TRBJ1-2; maybe TRBD1 (6 bases). Germline CDR1 is MNHNS and CDR2 is SASEGT. The CDR3 spans 15 residues. V was shortened by 4 bases and J by 4 bases, with 16 bases between the two germline ends. Here the CDR3 reads CASSVGQTIGYGYTF. In nucleotides, the CDR3 is TGTGCCAGCAGTGTTGGACAGACCATCGGCTATGGCTACACCTTC.

The rearrangement links TRBV5-5 to TRBJ2-7; 8 bases fit TRBD1. CDR1 SGHKS and CDR2 YYEKEE come from the germline V gene (reference sequence). This CDR3 has 15 amino acids. With V trimmed by 0 bases and J by 2 bases, 4 bases remained unmatched. The CDR3 sequence is CASSLVRGPTYEQYF. For the CDR3, the DNA is TGTGCCAGCAGCTTGGTCAGGGGGCCGACCTACGAGCAGTACTTC.

This chain uses TRBV2 with TRBJ2-5; TRBD1 aligns across 10 bases. This CDR3 has 15 amino acids. V gave up 6 bases and J gave up 4 bases; unmatched junction bases: 8. The germline gives CDR1 SNHLY, CDR2 FYNNEI. The CDR3 loop is CASRGTGAKGETQYF. The CDR3 DNA reads TGTGCCAGCAGGGGGACAGGGGCTAAGGGAGAGACCCAGTACTTC.

The chain employs TRBV2 and TRBJ2-2; TRBD1 agrees at 7 bases. J was trimmed by 1 base and V by 6 bases; bases with no gene match: 5. Germline V gives CDR1 SNHLY, CDR2 FYNNEI. The length of the CDR3 is 15 residues. This chain's CDR3 is CASSLGQRNTGELFF. As DNA, the CDR3 is TGTGCCAGCAGCTTGGGACAGAGGAACACCGGGGAGCTGTTTTTT.

A remark on this clone: A read error may account for a junction end that differs from germline. The chain joins TRBV18 to TRBJ2-7; no clear D. This CDR3 contains 15 residues. Germline values: CDR1 KGHSH, CDR2 LQKENI. CDR3 sequence (DNA): TGTGCCAGCTCTCCACAGACTTCAGACTCTACGCAGCAGTACTTC. Amino acid sequence: CASSPQTSDSTQQYF.

CDR3 region: CAIRPSLGADTQYF. The CDR3 DNA reads TGTGCCATCAGACCTTCGCTTGGGGCGGATACGCAGTATTTT. The chain joins TRBV10-3 to TRBJ2-3; D is possibly TRBD1 (5 bases). Germline V gives CDR1 ENHRY, CDR2 SYGVKD. The V gene lost 6 bases and the J gene lost 6 bases, with 16 bases spanning the gap. CDR3 length: 14 amino acids.

The V call is TRBV5-1, the J call TRBJ2-2; D uncertain. This CDR3 is built from 14 residues. Trimming left V 2 bases short and J 0 bases short, with 5 bases between. Germline V gives CDR1 SGHRS, CDR2 YFSETQ. The CDR3 loop reads CASSLTPNTGELFF. DNA for the CDR3: TGCGCCAGCAGCTTAACACCGAACACCGGGGAGCTGTTTTTT.

This clone appeared once. The V call is TRBV6-1, the J call TRBJ2-1; 8 positions match TRBD2. The trim removed 8 bases at V and 5 bases at J, leaving 11 bases unmatched. The CDR3 consists of 15 residues. Germline CDR1 reads MNHNS; CDR2 reads SASEGT. CDR3 region: CASSPGTSGNNEQFF. The CDR3 bases are TGTGCCAGCTCTCCCGGGACTAGTGGGAACAATGAGCAGTTCTTC.

The CDR3 region has the DNA TGCACCAGCAGCCAAGAGAGCCCGGGACAGAGCCAAGAGACCCAGTACTTC. Encoded protein: CTSSQESPGQSQETQYF. The chain combines TRBV1 with TRBJ2-5; no check of the table's D call, TRBD1, against the DNA was made. TRBV1 counts as a pseudogene. This CDR3 comprises 17 residues.

The table lists this clone with a count of one. The J gene is TRBJ2-3, the V gene TRBV30; TRBD2 aligns across 8 bases. CDR1 is GTSNPN, CDR2 SVGIG, per germline (reference sequence). The CDR3 has 12 amino acids. Germline trimming cut 0 bases from V and 12 bases from J; bases unmatched to any gene: 5. CDR3: CAWSVSLAEQYF. The CDR3 bases are TGTGCCTGGAGTGTATCACTAGCGGAACAGTATTTT.

This chain links TRBV7-2 with TRBJ2-3; TRBD2 agrees at 7 bases. The germline CDR1 and CDR2 sequences are SGHTA and FQGNSA. There are 12 residues in the CDR3. With 5 bases clipped from V and 6 bases from J, the junction kept 2 bases outside the gene matches. As DNA, the CDR3 is TGTGCCAGCAGCCGGCGGGGGGATACGCAGTATTTT. Amino acids: CASSRRGDTQYF.

V gene TRBV5-8 combines with J gene TRBJ2-7, with D maybe TRBD1 (6 bases). The CDR3 contains 16 residues. The ends were cut back, 0 bases at V and 3 bases at J, with 16 bases in the middle. Germline V gene sequence: CDR1 SGHTS, CDR2 YDEGEE. The CDR3 DNA sequence: TGTGCCAGCAGCTTGGCCAGGGGAGTAGAGGTCTACGAGCAGTACTTC. This translates into CASSLARGVEVYEQYF.

V usage is TRBV7-2 and J usage is TRBJ1-5, with a tentative D call TRBD1 (6 bases). Trimming took off 0 bases at V and 3 bases at J, with 9 bases between the two ends. This CDR3 has 15 residues. The V gene's germline CDR1 is SGHTA and CDR2 FQGNSA. CDR3 nucleotides: TGTGCCAGCAGCTTAGCGTGGACAGTCAATCAGCCCCAGCATTTT. Translated, it gives CASSLAWTVNQPQHF.

V usage is TRBV28 and J usage is TRBJ1-3; D possibly corresponds to TRBD1 (5 bases). V was trimmed by 1 base and J by 0 bases, leaving 10 bases between them. Germline CDR1 is MDHEN and CDR2 is SYDVKM. This CDR3 is built from 16 residues. CDR3 amino acids: CASSLSRDFSGNTIYF. For the CDR3, the DNA is TGTGCCAGCAGTTTATCCCGGGACTTCTCTGGAAACACCATATATTTT.

In its sample, this clone was seen once. The chain joins TRBV10-3 to TRBJ2-2; no clear D gene. Germline V gene sequence: CDR1 ENHRY, CDR2 SYGVKD. The germline V and J ends were trimmed by 6 bases and 4 bases, with 3 bases remaining between them. The CDR3 totals 11 residues. The CDR3 here is CAIRGTGELFF. CDR3 DNA sequence: TGTGCCATCAGGGGCACCGGGGAGCTGTTTTTT.

V is TRBV19 and J is TRBJ1-4; the D is unclear. V shed 6 bases and J shed 2 bases, with 10 bases lying between them. The CDR3 runs to 14 residues. Germline V gene lookup returns CDR1 LNHDA and CDR2 SQIVND (reference sequence). The CDR3 DNA is TGTGCCAGTAGGGCTATAGCCACTAATGAAAAACTGTTTTTT. It specifies CASRAIATNEKLFF.

The chain employs TRBV7-6 and TRBJ1-4; 8 bases align to TRBD1. The CDR3 has 15 amino acids. V dropped 11 bases and J dropped 8; count of bases not matched to a gene: 16. The V gene's germline CDR1 is SGHVS and CDR2 FNYEAQ. CDR3: CAGGGQDSLGEKLFF. The CDR3 region has the DNA TGTGCCGGGGGGGGACAGGATTCCTTAGGGGAAAAACTGTTTTTT. The entire variable domain, with the rest obtained from reference TRBV7-6 and TRBJ1-4, is as follows: GAGVSQSPRYKVTKRGQDVALRCDPISGHVSLYWYRQALGQGPEFLTYFNYEAQQDKSGLPNDRFSAERPEGSISTLTIQRTEQRDSAMYRCAGGGQDSLGEKLFFGSGTQLSVL.

The chain is built from TRBV6-1 and TRBJ2-2; D not certain. The V end lost 6 bases, the J end lost 6 bases, and 11 bases lay between the germline ends. The CDR3 has 13 amino acids. In germline, CDR1 is MNHNS, CDR2 SASEGT. CDR3 residues: CASSNTYAGELFF. CDR3 DNA: TGTGCCAGCAGCAATACATACGCCGGGGAGCTGTTTTTT.

V is TRBV27 and J is TRBJ2-7; D possibly corresponds to TRBD2 (5 bases). This CDR3 spans 15 amino acids. The germline V and J ends were trimmed by 6 bases and 6 bases, with 21 bases remaining between them. The germline CDR1 and CDR2 sequences are MNHEY and SMNVEV (reference sequence). The CDR3 region has the DNA TGTGCCAGCAGACAACAATGGGAAGGAGCGGCCGAGCAGTACTTC. Its protein product is CASRQQWEGAAEQYF.

This chain joins TRBV5-6 and TRBJ1-1, with TRBD1 matching over 10 bases. The CDR3 runs to 15 residues. J gave up 8 bases and V 4 bases, and 11 bases lay outside the gene matches. Germline lookup yields CDR1 SGHDT and CDR2 YYEEEE. The CDR3 loop reads CASSPSRDRGREAFF. The DNA for the CDR3 is TGTGCCAGCAGCCCGTCCCGGGACAGGGGACGGGAAGCTTTCTTT. Supplemented by reference TRBV5-6 and TRBJ1-1, the full variable domain reads DAGVTQSPTHLIKTRGQQVTLRCSPKSGHDTVSWYQQALGQGPQFIFQYYEEEERQRGNFPDRFSGHQFPNYSSELNVNALLLGDSALYLCASSPSRDRGREAFFGQGTRLTVV.

The chain uses TRBV4-2 and TRBJ2-2, with TRBD1 matching 7 bases. V lost 3 bases to trimming and J lost 3 bases; unmatched junction nucleotides: 10. This CDR3 is 17 amino acids long. Germline V gives CDR1 LGHNA, CDR2 YNFKEQ. The CDR3 DNA sequence: TGTGCCAGCAGCCACGGAACAAGGGGGCAGGACACCGGGGAGCTGTTTTTT. Protein product: CASSHGTRGQDTGELFF.

This rearrangement joins TRBV25-1 to TRBJ2-1; 7 bases match TRBD1. The trim removed 3 bases at V and 8 bases at J, leaving 7 bases unmatched. The germline V gene has CDR1 MGHDK and CDR2 SYGVNS. The CDR3 spans 14 residues. CDR3 region: CASSEPQGIDEQFF. The DNA of the CDR3 is TGTGCCAGCAGTGAGCCACAGGGGATCGATGAGCAGTTCTTC.

The rearrangement uses TRBV10-3 and TRBJ2-5; 11 nucleotides match TRBD2. The J call may be in error: the DNA end matches TRBJ2-7 better. The CDR3 is made up of 14 amino acids. Germline CDR1 ENHRY, CDR2 SYGVKD. This chain's CDR3 is CAIREGLAGGEQYF. Written as DNA, the CDR3 is TGTGCCATCAGAGAGGGGCTAGCGGGAGGCGAGCAGTACTTC.

The chain employs TRBV11-2 and TRBJ2-7; D ambiguous. V lost 1 base and J 3 bases, leaving 1 base between the germline ends. This CDR3 has 11 residues. Germline V CDR1 and CDR2: SGHAT, FQNNGV. This chain's CDR3 is CASSLVYEQYF. CDR3 DNA sequence: TGTGCCAGCAGCTTAGTCTACGAGCAGTACTTC. Supplemented by reference TRBV11-2 and TRBJ2-7, the full variable domain reads EAGVAQSPRYKIIEKRQSVAFWCNPISGHATLYWYQQILGQGPKLLIQFQNNGVVDDSQLPKDRFSAERLKGVDSTLKIQPAKLEDSAVYLCASSLVYEQYFGPGTRLTVT.

J is TRBJ2-5 and V is TRBV10-1; TRBD1 aligns across 10 bases. This CDR3 has 16 amino acids. With 6 bases clipped from V and 4 bases from J, the junction kept 11 bases outside the gene matches. From germline, CDR1 is WNHNN and CDR2 SYGVQD (reference sequence). The CDR3 DNA is TGCGCCAGCAGCGACCATGGGACAGGGGCGAGAGAGACCCAGTACTTC. It specifies CASSDHGTGARETQYF.

This chain uses TRBV15 with TRBJ1-5; D perhaps matches TRBD1 (5 bases). CDR1 LNHNV and CDR2 YYDKDF come from the germline V gene (reference sequence). The CDR3 extends over 16 amino acids. The V and J ends lost 1 base and 7 bases respectively, with 17 bases between them. CDR3 residues: CATSRGVTREVQPQHF. CDR3 bases: TGTGCCACCAGCAGAGGGGTTACCAGGGAGGTCCAGCCCCAGCATTTT.

The J gene is TRBJ1-6, the V gene TRBV6-1; D remains unclear. Trimming removed 4 bases from V and 0 bases from J, with 10 bases in between. This CDR3 has 16 residues. The germline V gene has CDR1 MNHNS and CDR2 SASEGT. The CDR3 loop reads CASSAPDVSYNSPLHF. DNA of the CDR3: TGTGCCAGCAGTGCTCCGGACGTCTCCTATAATTCACCCCTCCACTTT.

The rearrangement joins TRBV18 to TRBJ2-2, with 7 bases matching TRBD1. The germline CDR1 and CDR2 sequences are KGHSH and LQKENI. This CDR3 region has 18 residues. With V trimmed by 2 bases and J by 0 bases, 9 bases remained unmatched. The CDR3 region has the DNA TGTGCCAGCTCACCAATTAATTCCGGGACAGCGAACACCGGGGAGCTGTTTTTT. This gives the protein CASSPINSGTANTGELFF.

J is TRBJ1-5 and V is TRBV6-5; 7 positions match TRBD1. CDR3 size: 14 residues. Germline lookup yields CDR1 MNHEY and CDR2 SVGAGI. Germline trimming cut 4 bases from V and 4 bases from J; bases unmatched to any gene: 4. The CDR3 reads CASSSQGGNQPQHF. CDR3 nucleotide sequence: TGTGCCAGCAGTTCCCAGGGGGGGAATCAGCCCCAGCATTTT.